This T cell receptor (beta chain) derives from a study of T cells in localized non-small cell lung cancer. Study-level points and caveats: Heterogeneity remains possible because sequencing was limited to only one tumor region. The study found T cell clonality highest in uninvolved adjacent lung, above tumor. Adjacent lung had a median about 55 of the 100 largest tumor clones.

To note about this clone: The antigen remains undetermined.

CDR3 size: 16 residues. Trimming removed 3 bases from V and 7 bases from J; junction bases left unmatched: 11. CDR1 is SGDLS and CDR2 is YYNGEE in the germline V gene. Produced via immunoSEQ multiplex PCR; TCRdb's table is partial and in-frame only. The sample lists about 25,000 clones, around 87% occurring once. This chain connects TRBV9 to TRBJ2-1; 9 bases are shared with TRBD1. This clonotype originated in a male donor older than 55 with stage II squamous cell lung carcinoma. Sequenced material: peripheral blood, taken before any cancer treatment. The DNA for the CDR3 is TGTGCCAGCAGCGCCCTTGGAACAGGGGGCTCTAATGAGCAGTTCTTC. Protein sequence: CASSALGTGGSNEQFF.